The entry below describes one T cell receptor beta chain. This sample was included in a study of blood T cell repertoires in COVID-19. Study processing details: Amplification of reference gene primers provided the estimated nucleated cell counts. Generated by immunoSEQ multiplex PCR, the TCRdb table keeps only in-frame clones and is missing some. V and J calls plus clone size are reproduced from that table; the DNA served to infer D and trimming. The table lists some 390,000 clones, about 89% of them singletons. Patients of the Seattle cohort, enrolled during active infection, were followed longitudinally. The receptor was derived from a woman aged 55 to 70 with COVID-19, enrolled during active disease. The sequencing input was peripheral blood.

CDR3 in DNA: TGTGCCAGCAGTGAAAGGGGACAGGCTAACTATGGCTACACCTTC. Translating it yields CASSERGQANYGYTF. This chain joins TRBV6-1 and TRBJ1-2; 8 positions match TRBD1. J gave up 0 bases and V 2 bases, and 2 bases lay outside the gene matches. This CDR3 comprises 15 residues. In germline, CDR1 is MNHNS, CDR2 SASEGT.